What follows is one T cell receptor (beta chain) and its context. Its antigen is as yet unknown. The source of the sample is a study of cytomegalovirus exposure and HLA in healthy donors. Study overall: Of roughly 400 genotyped donors, roughly 81% grouped in the Caucasian-associated ancestry cluster.

Germline CDR1 is KGHSH and CDR2 is LQKENI. CDR3 length: 12 amino acids. V shed 5 bases and J shed 5 bases, with 10 bases lying between them. General study findings and limits: Reportedly, TCR beta sequences accurately predicted HLA-A and HLA-B alleles in most subjects.

In the PCR, 60 Vbeta and 13 Jbeta primers were used. Measured with immunoSEQ multiplex PCR; TCRdb has only the in-frame clones, and not every one. This table holds roughly 120,000 clones. Nominally healthy donors provided the samples, though records likely missed some immune exposures. Sequencing input: PBMCs. The rearrangement uses TRBV18 and TRBJ2-7; D is unclear. This TCR was sampled from a man aged 25 to 40 in good health and CMV-seronegative. The CDR3 sequence is CASSNLRDEQYF. CDR3 DNA sequence: TGTGCCAGCTCAAATCTACGAGACGAGCAGTACTTC.